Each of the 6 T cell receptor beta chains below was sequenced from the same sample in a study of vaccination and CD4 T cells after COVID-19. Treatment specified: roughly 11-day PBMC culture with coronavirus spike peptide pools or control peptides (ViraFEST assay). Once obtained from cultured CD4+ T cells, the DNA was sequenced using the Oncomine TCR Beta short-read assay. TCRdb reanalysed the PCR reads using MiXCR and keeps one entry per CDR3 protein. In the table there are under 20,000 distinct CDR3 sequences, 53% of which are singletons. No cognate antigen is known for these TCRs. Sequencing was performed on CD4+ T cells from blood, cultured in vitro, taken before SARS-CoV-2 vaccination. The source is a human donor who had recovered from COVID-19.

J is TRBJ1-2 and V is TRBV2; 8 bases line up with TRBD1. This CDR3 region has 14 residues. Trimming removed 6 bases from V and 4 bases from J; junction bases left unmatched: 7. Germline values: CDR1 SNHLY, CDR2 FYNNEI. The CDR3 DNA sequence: TGTGCCAGCAGGCTGACAGGGGCGGGCTATGGCTACACCTTC. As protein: CASRLTGAGYGYTF.

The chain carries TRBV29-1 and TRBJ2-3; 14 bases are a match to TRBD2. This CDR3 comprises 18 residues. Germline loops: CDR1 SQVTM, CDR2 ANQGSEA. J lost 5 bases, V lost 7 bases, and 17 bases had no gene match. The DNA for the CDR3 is TGCAGCGCAGAGACTAGCGGGAGGGCCCGTTTATTGGTAGATACGCAGTATTTT. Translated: CSAETSGRARLLVDTQYF.

As DNA, the CDR3 is TGTGCCAGTAGCGGCGGGACAGACGCTAGCAATCAGCCCCAGCATTTT. It codes for CASSGGTDASNQPQHF. V is TRBV19 and J is TRBJ1-5, with 7 bases matching TRBD1. The ends lost 6 bases at V and 0 bases at J; junction bases unmatched: 8. The CDR3 consists of 16 residues. In germline, CDR1 is LNHDA, CDR2 SQIVND (reference sequence). The full variable domain, its missing parts supplied by reference TRBV19 and TRBJ1-5, is DGGITQSPKYLFRKEGQNVTLSCEQNLNHDAMYWYRQDPGQGLRLIYYSQIVNDFQKGDIAEGYSVSREKKESFPLTVTSAQKNPTAFYLCASSGGTDASNQPQHFGDGTRLSIL.

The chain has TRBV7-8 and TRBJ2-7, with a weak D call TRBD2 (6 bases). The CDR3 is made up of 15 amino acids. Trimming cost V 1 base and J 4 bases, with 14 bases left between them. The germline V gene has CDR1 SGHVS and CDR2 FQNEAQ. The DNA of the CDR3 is TGTGCCAGCAGCTTAGTCGTGGGACTCGATTACGAGCAGTACTTC. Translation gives CASSLVVGLDYEQYF.

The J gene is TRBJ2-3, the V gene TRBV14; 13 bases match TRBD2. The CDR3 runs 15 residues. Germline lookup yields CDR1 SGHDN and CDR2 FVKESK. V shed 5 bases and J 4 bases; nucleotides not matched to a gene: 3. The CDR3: CASSTSGRAADTQYF. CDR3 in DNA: TGTGCCAGCAGCACTAGCGGGAGGGCCGCAGATACGCAGTATTTT.

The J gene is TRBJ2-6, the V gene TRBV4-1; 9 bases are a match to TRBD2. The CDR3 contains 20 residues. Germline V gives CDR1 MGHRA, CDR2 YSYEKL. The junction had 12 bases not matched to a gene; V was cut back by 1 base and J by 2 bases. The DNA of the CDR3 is TGCGCCAGCAGCCAAGTCGTTTTGCTAGCGGGAACTCCTGGGGCCAACGTCCTGACTTTC. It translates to CASSQVVLLAGTPGANVLTF.